Here is one T cell receptor beta chain with its context. Antigen: not known. This CDR3 has 14 residues. Trimming cost V 0 bases and J 2 bases, with 7 bases left between them. Per germline, CDR1 MNHEY and CDR2 SVGAGI. This record belongs to a study of vaccination and CD4 T cells after COVID-19. Study background: Nasal swab PCR had shown SARS-CoV-2 positivity in the convalescent patients (under ten mild cases, one severe case). The study collected post-vaccine samples a median around 76 days after dose two, with a range of 14 to 241. Participants received two doses of either BNT162b2 or mRNA-1273 vaccine.

An Oncomine TCR Beta short-read assay was used to sequence the DNA from cultured CD4+ T cells. Investigators isolated genomic DNA from cultured CD4+ T cells. TCRdb reanalysed the PCR reads using MiXCR and keeps one entry per CDR3 protein. The table records 15,000 to 20,000 distinct CDR3 sequences, around 55% of them present only once. Time point: late sampling 161 to 241 days after vaccination in a few convalescent patients. Indicated treatment: roughly 10-day PBMC culture with coronavirus spike peptide pools or control peptides (ViraFEST assay). The clonotype was recovered from a human donor who had recovered from COVID-19. The specimen was CD4+ T cells from blood, cultured in vitro, collected about 7 months after SARS-CoV-2 vaccination. This chain uses TRBV6-5 with TRBJ1-1; D not resolved. CDR3 nucleotides: TGTGCCAGCAGTTACTCCCGGGGAAACACTGAAGCTTTCTTT. Its protein is CASSYSRGNTEAFF.